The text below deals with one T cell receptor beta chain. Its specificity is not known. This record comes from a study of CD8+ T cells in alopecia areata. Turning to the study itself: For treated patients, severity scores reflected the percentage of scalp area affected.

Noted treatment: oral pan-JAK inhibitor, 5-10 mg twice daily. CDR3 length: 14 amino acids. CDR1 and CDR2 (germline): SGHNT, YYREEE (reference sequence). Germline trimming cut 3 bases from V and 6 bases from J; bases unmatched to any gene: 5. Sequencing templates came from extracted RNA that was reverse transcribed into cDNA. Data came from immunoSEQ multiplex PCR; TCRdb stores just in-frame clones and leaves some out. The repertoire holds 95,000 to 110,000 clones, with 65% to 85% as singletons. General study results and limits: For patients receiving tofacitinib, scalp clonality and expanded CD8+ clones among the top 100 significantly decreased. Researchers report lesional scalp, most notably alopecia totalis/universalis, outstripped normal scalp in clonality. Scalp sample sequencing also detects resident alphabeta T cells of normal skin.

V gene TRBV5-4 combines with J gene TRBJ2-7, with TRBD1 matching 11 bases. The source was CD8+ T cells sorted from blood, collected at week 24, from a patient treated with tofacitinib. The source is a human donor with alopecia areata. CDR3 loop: CASSWGQGEGEQYF. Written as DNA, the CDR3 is TGTGCCAGCAGCTGGGGACAGGGGGAAGGCGAGCAGTACTTC. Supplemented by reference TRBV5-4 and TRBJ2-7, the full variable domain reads ETGVTQSPTHLIKTRGQQVTLRCSSQSGHNTVSWYQQALGQGPQFIFQYYREEENGRGNFPPRFSGLQFPNYSSELNVNALELDDSALYLCASSWGQGEGEQYFGPGTRLTVT.